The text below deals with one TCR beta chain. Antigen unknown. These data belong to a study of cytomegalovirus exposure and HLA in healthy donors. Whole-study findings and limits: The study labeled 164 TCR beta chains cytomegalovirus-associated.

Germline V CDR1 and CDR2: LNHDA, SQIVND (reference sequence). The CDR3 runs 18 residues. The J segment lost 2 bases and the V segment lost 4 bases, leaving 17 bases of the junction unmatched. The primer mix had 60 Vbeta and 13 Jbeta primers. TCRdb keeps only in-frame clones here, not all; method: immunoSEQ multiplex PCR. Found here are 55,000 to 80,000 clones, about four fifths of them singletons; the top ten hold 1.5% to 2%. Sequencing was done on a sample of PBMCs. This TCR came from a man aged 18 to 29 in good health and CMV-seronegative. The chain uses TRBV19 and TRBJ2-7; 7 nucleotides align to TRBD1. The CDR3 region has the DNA TGTGCCAGTAGTAACAGACCTCCTCTAGGGCAGGGGGCCTACGAGCAGTACTTC. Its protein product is CASSNRPPLGQGAYEQYF.